These 12 T cell receptor beta chains originate from one sample sequenced in a study of OX40 agonist ivuxolimab in advanced cancers. Some clones are missing from TCRdb's copy, which holds only in-frame ones; the method was immunoSEQ multiplex PCR. The sample lists roughly 56,000 clones; roughly 80% were seen once. The material was CD4+ or CD8+ T cells sorted from blood, obtained in a trial of the OX40 agonist ivuxolimab. The receptors originated from an adult with an advanced solid tumor such as melanoma, head and neck, liver or kidney cancer.

The CDR3 loop is CASSRQALYEQYF. CDR3 sequence (DNA): TGTGCCAGCAGCAGACAGGCTCTCTACGAGCAGTACTTC. The genes are TRBV2 and TRBJ2-7, with D perhaps TRBD1 (6 bases). The germline CDR1 and CDR2 sequences are SNHLY and FYNNEI. V shed 6 bases and J shed 3 bases, with 12 bases lying between them. This CDR3 contains 13 residues.

This chain uses TRBV29-1 with TRBJ2-7; 11 positions match TRBD2. The CDR3 is 13 amino acids. Unmatched junction bases numbered 4, after V lost 4 bases and J lost 5 bases. Germline lookup yields CDR1 SQVTM and CDR2 ANQGSEA. DNA for the CDR3: TGCAGCGTTGTTACTAGCGGGAGCCACGAGCAGTACTTC. Protein: CSVVTSGSHEQYF.

The chain employs TRBV5-1 and TRBJ2-3; unclear D gene. The V gene lost 3 bases and the J gene lost 7 bases, with 12 bases spanning the gap. This CDR3 comprises 13 residues. Germline CDR1 SGHRS, CDR2 YFSETQ. The DNA of the CDR3 is TGCGCCAGCAGCTCCCAAGCCGGACATACGCAGTATTTT. Its translation: CASSSQAGHTQYF.

The chain recombines TRBV5-1 with TRBJ1-2, with a possible D match to TRBD1 (6 bases). V gave up 2 bases and J gave up 2 bases, with 13 bases separating them. CDR1 SGHRS and CDR2 YFSETQ come from the germline V gene. This CDR3 is built from 15 residues. The CDR3 coding sequence is TGCGCCAGCAGCTTAAGACAGGAATCGAACTATGGCTACACCTTC. Translated, it gives CASSLRQESNYGYTF. Based on the CDR3 plus reference TRBV5-1 and TRBJ1-2, the full variable domain is KAGVTQTPRYLIKTRGQQVTLSCSPISGHRSVSWYQQTPGQGLQFLFEYFSETQRNKGNFPGRFSGRQFSNSRSEMNVSTLELGDSALYLCASSLRQESNYGYTFGSGTRLTVV.

This clone was counted at least ten times. The chain's CDR3 is CASSFNPSSGNTIYF. In nucleotides, the CDR3 is TGTGCCAGCAGCTTTAATCCTAGCTCTGGAAACACCATATATTTT. This sequence joins TRBV7-2 and TRBJ1-3, with D unclear. V dropped 3 bases and J dropped 0 bases, with 9 bases sitting between them. There are 15 residues in the CDR3. Germline V gives CDR1 SGHTA, CDR2 FQGNSA.

The genes are TRBV7-9 and TRBJ1-4; D is possibly TRBD1 (5 bases). With 5 bases removed from V and 8 bases from J, the gap between germline ends came to 15 bases. This CDR3 is built from 14 residues. Germline V gene sequence: CDR1 SEHNR, CDR2 FQNEAQ (reference sequence). The CDR3 region is CASSRREFEEKLFF. Here the CDR3 DNA reads TGTGCCAGCAGCCGCAGGGAGTTCGAAGAAAAACTGTTTTTT.

The CDR3 loop is CASSLAWSRTYEQYF. The CDR3 coding sequence is TGTGCCAGCAGCTTAGCCTGGTCCCGTACCTACGAGCAGTACTTC. The chain employs TRBV7-2 and TRBJ2-5, with D uncertain. The end of the DNA is better explained by TRBJ2-7, so the J call may be wrong. This CDR3 has 15 residues. The germline CDR1 and CDR2 sequences are SGHTA and FQGNSA.

This chain links TRBV5-6 with TRBJ1-1; D not certain. The CDR3 is 12 residues long. Germline loops: CDR1 SGHDT, CDR2 YYEEEE. V was trimmed by 0 bases and J by 7 bases, leaving 7 bases between them. The CDR3 sequence: CASSLDDGEAFF. The DNA for the CDR3 is TGTGCCAGCAGCTTGGATGACGGTGAAGCTTTCTTT.

The table lists this clone with a few counts. This rearrangement joins TRBV11-2 to TRBJ1-6; no reliable D call. This CDR3 is 14 amino acids long. V was pared by 3 bases and J by 6 bases, with 9 bases between. Germline-derived CDR1 and CDR2 are SGHAT and FQNNGV. The chain's CDR3 is CASSFGGINSPLHF. CDR3 sequence (DNA): TGTGCCAGCAGCTTTGGAGGGATTAATTCACCCCTCCACTTT.

This clone is a singleton in its sample. The genes are TRBV5-4 and TRBJ1-2; TRBD1 matches 8 bases. From germline, CDR1 is SGHNT and CDR2 YYREEE (reference sequence). The CDR3 has 15 residues. Germline trimming cut 5 bases from V and 4 bases from J; bases unmatched to any gene: 10. The DNA for the CDR3 is TGTGCCAGCAGTCGGGCCGTCGGGACAGGCTATGGCTACACCTTC. It encodes CASSRAVGTGYGYTF.

This rearrangement joins TRBV5-6 to TRBJ2-7, with 11 bases lining up with TRBD2. Germline assignment: CDR1 SGHDT and CDR2 YYEEEE. V gave up 0 bases and J gave up 4 bases; unmatched junction bases: 3. The CDR3 is 15 amino acids. CDR3 protein: CASSLGLAGIYEQYF. CDR3 coding DNA: TGTGCCAGCAGCTTGGGACTAGCGGGGATTTACGAGCAGTACTTC.

The chain employs TRBV19 and TRBJ1-2; 9 bases align to TRBD1. Trimming took 6 bases from V and 4 from J; bases not matched to a gene: 12. This CDR3 has 16 residues. The germline V gene has CDR1 LNHDA and CDR2 SQIVND (reference sequence). The DNA for the CDR3 is TGTGCCAGTAGCCTAATACAGGGGGCGCGAGGCTATGGCTACACCTTC. Protein product: CASSLIQGARGYGYTF.